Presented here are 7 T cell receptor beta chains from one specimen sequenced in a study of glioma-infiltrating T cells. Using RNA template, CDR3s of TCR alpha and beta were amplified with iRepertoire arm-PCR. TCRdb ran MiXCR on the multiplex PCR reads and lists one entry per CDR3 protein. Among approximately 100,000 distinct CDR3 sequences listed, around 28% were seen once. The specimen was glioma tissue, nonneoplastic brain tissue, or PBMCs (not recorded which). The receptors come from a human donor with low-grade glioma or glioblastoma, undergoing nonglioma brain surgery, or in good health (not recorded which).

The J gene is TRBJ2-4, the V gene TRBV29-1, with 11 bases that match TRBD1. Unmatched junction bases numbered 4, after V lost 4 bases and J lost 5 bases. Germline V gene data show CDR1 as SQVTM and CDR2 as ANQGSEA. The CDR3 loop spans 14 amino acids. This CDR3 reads CSVGPGQGENIQYF. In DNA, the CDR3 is TGCAGCGTTGGACCGGGACAGGGGGAAAACATTCAGTACTTC.

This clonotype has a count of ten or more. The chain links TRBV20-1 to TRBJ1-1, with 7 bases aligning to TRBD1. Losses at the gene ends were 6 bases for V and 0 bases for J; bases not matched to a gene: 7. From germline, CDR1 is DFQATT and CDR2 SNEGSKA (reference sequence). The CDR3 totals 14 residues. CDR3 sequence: CSATRQGLNTEAFF. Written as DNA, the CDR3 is TGCAGTGCAACAAGACAGGGATTGAACACTGAAGCTTTCTTT.

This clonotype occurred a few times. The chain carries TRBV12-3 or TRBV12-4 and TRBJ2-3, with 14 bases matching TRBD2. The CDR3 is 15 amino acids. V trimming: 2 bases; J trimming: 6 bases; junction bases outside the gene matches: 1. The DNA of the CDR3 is TGTGCCAGCAGTTTATGGACTAGCGGGGGGGATACGCAGTATTTT. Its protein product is CASSLWTSGGDTQYF.

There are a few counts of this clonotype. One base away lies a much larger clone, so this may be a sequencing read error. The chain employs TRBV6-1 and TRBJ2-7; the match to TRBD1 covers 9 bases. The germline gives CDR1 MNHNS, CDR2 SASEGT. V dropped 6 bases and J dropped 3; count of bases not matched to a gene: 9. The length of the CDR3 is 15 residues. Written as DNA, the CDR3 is TGTGCCAGCAGAAACGAGGGACAGGGAATCTACGAGCAGTACTTC. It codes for CASRNEGQGIYEQYF.

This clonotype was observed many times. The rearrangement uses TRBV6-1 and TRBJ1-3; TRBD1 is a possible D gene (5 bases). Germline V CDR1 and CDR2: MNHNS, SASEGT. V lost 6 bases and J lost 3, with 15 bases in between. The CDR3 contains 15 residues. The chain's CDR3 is CASSPGQYIGNTIYF. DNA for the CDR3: TGTGCCAGCAGCCCGGGGCAGTACATTGGAAACACCATATATTTT.

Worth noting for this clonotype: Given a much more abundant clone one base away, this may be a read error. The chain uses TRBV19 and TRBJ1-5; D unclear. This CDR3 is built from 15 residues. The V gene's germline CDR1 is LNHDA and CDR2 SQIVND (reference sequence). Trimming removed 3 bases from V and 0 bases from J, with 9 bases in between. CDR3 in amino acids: CASSIVRASNQPQHF. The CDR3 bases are TGTGCCAGTAGTATCGTGCGGGCTAGCAATCAGCCCCAGCATTTT. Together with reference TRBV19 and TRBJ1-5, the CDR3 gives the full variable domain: DGGITQSPKYLFRKEGQNVTLSCEQNLNHDAMYWYRQDPGQGLRLIYYSQIVNDFQKGDIAEGYSVSREKKESFPLTVTSAQKNPTAFYLCASSIVRASNQPQHFGDGTRLSIL.

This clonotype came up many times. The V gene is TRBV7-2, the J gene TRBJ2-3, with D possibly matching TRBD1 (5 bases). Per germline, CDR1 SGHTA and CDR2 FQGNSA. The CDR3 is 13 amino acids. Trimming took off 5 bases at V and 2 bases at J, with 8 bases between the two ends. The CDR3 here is CASSPDNTDTQYF. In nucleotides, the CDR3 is TGTGCCAGCAGCCCGGACAACACAGATACGCAGTATTTT.